The clone carrying this T cell receptor beta chain was observed at least ten times. Its antigen is not identified. The junction had 15 bases not matched to a gene; V was cut back by 5 bases and J by 6 bases. CDR3 length: 16 amino acids. Template material for amplifying TCR beta CDR3 regions consisted of RNA transcripts. Initially, a first-round RT-PCR of the TCR CDR3 employed the HTBI primer set. TCRdb re-called the multiplex PCR reads with MiXCR, one entry per CDR3 protein. The sample lists 600,000 to 700,000 distinct CDR3 sequences; roughly 14% were seen once. The data belong to a study of T cells in Graves' hyperthyroidism and ophthalmopathy. Study-wide results and limits: In the analysis, a 13 V-J model separated ophthalmopathy from stable hyperthyroidism.

The clonotype originates from a woman aged 40 to 49 with Graves' ophthalmopathy. The chain recombines TRBV12-3 or TRBV12-4 with TRBJ1-2; the match to TRBD1 covers 7 bases. The sequencing sample was made of blood. The CDR3 nucleotides are TGTGCCAGCAGTCTAACCTCCGCTACAGGGGCGCATGGCTACACCTTC. This codes for CASSLTSATGAHGYTF.